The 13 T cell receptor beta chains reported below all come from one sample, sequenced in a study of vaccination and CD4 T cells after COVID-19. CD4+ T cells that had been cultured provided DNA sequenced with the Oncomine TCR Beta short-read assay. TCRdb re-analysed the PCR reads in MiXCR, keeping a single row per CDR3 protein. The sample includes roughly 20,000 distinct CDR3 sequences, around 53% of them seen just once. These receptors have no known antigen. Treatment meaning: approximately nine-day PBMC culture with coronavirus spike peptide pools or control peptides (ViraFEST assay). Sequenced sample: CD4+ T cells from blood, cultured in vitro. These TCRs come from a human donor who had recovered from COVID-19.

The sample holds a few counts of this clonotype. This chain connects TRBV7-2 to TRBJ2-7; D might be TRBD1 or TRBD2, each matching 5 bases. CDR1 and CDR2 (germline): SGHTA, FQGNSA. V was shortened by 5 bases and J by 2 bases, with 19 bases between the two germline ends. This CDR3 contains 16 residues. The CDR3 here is CASSPAGANLAYEQYF. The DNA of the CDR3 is TGTGCCAGCAGCCCCGCCGGGGCCAACCTCGCCTACGAGCAGTACTTC.

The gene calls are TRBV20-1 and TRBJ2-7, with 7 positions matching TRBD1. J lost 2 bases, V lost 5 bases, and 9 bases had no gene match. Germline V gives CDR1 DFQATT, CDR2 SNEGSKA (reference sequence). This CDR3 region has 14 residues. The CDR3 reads CSAVTGVRTYEQYF. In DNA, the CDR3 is TGCAGTGCTGTTACAGGGGTAAGAACCTACGAGCAGTACTTC.

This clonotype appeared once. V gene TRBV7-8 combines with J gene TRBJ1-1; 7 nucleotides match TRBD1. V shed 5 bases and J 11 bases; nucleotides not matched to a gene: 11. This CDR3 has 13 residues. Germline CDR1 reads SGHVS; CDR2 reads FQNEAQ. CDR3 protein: CASSLDRAMDAFF. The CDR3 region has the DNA TGTGCCAGCAGCCTCGACAGGGCGATGGATGCTTTCTTT.

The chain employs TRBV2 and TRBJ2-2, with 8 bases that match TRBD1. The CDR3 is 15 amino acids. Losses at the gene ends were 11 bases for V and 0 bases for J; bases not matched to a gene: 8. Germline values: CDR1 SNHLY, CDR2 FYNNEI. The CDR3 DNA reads TGTGCCGCCCGACAGGGGACCGCGAACACCGGGGAGCTGTTTTTT. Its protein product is CAARQGTANTGELFF.

CDR3 sequence: CASSFIGGEETQYF. CDR3 nucleotide sequence: TGTGCCAGCAGCTTTATAGGGGGAGAGGAGACCCAGTACTTC. The chain uses TRBV11-1 and TRBJ2-5; perhaps TRBD1 as D (6 bases). The CDR3 sequence is 14 residues long. CDR1 is SGHAT and CDR2 is FQDESV in the germline V gene (reference sequence). Trimming stripped 3 bases from V and 5 bases from J, with 13 bases between.

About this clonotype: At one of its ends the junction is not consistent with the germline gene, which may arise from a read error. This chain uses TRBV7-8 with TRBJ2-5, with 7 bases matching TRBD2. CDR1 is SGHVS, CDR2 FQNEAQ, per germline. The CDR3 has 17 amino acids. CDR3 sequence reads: CASSSDPAGGRQETRYF. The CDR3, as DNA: TGTGCCAGCAGCTCCGATCCCGCCGGGGGGAGGCAAGAGACCCGGTACTTC. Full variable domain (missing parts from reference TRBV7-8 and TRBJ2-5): GAGVSQSPRYKVAKRGQDVALRCDPISGHVSLFWYQQALGQGPEFLTYFQNEAQLDKSGLPSDRFFAERPEGSVSTLKIQRTQQEDSAVYLCASSSDPAGGRQETRYFGPGTRLLVL.

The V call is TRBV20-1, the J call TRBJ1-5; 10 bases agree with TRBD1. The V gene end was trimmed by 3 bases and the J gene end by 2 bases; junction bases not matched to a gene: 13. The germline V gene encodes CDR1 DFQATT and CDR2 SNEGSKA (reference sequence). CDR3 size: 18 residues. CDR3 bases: TGCAGTGCTAGCGGGCGGGGACAGGGGACTTTCGGCAATCAGCCCCAGCATTTT. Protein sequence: CSASGRGQGTFGNQPQHF.

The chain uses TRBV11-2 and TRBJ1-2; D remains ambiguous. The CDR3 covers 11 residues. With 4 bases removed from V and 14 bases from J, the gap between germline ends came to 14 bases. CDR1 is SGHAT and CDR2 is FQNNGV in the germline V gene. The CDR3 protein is CASSSSPARTF. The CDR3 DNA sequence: TGTGCCAGCAGCTCCTCCCCCGCTAGGACCTTC.

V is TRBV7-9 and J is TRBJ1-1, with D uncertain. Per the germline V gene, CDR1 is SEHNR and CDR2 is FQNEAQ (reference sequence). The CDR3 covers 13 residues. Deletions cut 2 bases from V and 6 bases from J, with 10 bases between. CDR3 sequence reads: CASSLLGGAEAFF. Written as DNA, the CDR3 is TGTGCCAGCAGCTTATTGGGAGGCGCTGAAGCTTTCTTT.

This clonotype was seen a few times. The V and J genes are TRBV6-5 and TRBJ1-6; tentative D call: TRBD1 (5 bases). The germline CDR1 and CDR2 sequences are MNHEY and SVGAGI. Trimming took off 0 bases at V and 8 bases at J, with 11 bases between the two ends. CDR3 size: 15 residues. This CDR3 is CASSYSQGGYSPLHF. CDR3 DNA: TGTGCCAGCAGTTACTCTCAGGGAGGATATTCACCCCTCCACTTT.

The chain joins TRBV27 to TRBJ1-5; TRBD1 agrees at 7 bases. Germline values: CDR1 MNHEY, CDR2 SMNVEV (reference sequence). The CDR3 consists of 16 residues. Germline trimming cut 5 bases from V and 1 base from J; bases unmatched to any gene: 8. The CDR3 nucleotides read TGTGCCAGCAGTCCCCATGGACAGGCAAGCAATCAGCCCCAGCATTTT. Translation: CASSPHGQASNQPQHF.

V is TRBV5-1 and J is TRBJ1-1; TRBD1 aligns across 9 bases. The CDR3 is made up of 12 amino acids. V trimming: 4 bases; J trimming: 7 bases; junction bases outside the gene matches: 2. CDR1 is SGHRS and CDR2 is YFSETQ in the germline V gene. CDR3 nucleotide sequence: TGCGCCAGCAGCAGGACAGGGGATGAAGCTTTCTTT. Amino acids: CASSRTGDEAFF.

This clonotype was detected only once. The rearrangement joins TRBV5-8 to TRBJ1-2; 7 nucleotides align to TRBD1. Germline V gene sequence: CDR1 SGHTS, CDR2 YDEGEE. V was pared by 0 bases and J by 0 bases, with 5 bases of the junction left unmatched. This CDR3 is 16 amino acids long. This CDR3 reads CASSLGQGTSNYGYTF. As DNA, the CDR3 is TGTGCCAGCAGCTTGGGACAGGGTACCTCTAACTATGGCTACACCTTC.